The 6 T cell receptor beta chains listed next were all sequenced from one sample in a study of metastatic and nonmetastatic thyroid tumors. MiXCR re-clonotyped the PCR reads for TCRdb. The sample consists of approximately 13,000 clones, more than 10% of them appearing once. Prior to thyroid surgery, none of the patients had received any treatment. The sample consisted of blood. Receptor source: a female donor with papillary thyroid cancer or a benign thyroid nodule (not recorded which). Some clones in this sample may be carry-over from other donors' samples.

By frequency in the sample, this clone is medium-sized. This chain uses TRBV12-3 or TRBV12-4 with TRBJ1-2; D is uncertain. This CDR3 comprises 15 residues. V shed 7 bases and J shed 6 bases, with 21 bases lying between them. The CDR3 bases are TGTGCCAGCACCGCCCCGCCTCCGGATTCGGATGGCTACACCTTC. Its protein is CASTAPPPDSDGYTF.

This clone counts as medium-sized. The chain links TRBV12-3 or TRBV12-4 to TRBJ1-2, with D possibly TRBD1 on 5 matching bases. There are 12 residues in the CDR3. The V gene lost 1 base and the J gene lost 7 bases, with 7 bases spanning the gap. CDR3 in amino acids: CASSLGDSGYTF. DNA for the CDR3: TGTGCCAGCAGTTTAGGTGACAGTGGCTACACCTTC.

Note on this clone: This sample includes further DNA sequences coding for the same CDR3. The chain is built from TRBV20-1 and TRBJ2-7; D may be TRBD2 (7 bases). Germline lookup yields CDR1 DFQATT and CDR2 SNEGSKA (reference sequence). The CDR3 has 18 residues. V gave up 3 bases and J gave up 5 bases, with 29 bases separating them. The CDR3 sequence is CSARRGLAGSLVGHEQYF. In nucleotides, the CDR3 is TGCAGTGCTAGGCGGGGGCTAGCTGGGTCCCTGGTTGGCCACGAGCAGTACTTC.

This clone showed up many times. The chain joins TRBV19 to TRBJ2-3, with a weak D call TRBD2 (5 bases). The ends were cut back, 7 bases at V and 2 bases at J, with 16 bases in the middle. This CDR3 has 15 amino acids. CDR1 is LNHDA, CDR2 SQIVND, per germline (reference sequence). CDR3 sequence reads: CASTRYWRNTDTQYF. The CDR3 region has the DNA TGTGCCAGTACCCGGTACTGGAGGAACACAGATACGCAGTATTTT.

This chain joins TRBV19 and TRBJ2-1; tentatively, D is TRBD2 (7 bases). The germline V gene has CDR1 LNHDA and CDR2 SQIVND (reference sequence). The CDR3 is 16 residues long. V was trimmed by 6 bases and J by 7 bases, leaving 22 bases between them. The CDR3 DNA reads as TGTGCCAGTAGCGATTCTGGGGGGGGCACTCAAAATGAGCAGTTCTTC. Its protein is CASSDSGGGTQNEQFF.

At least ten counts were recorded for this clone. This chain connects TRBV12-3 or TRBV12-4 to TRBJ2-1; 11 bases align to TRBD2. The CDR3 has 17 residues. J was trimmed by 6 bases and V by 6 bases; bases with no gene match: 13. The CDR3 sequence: CASRDSGRALFSNEQFF. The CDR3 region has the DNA TGTGCCAGCAGGGATAGCGGGAGGGCCTTGTTCTCCAATGAGCAGTTCTTC.